Listed below are T cell receptor beta chains from one sample, sequenced in a study of blood T cell repertoires in COVID-19. Data came from immunoSEQ multiplex PCR; TCRdb stores just in-frame clones and leaves some out. The table lists 200,000 to 250,000 clones, about 88% of them singletons. The sample comprised PBMCs or T cells enriched from blood (not recorded which). The receptors here all came from a woman in her 30s who had recovered from COVID-19. Both conserved end residues are part of each CDR3. The D gene is left open where the match is weak. Clone size, where shown, is once, few, many, or a class for clones that have expanded.

d_call: NA; j_call: TRBJ1-5; clone_size: NA; cdr3_length: 16; v_call: TRBV10-3; cdr3_aa: CAISESSTGNDQPQHF; cdr3_nt: TGTGCCATCAGTGAGTCTAGTACAGGGAACGATCAGCCCCAGCATTTT
d_call: TRBD1; j_call: TRBJ1-1; clone_size: NA; cdr3_length: 16; v_call: TRBV5-5; cdr3_aa: CASSLGDSWMNTEAFF; cdr3_nt: TGTGCCAGCAGCTTGGGGGACAGCTGGATGAACACTGAAGCTTTCTTT
d_call: NA; j_call: TRBJ2-7; clone_size: few; cdr3_length: 16; v_call: TRBV5-1; cdr3_aa: CASSLSGTAEGGEQYF; cdr3_nt: TGCGCCAGCAGCTTATCCGGGACAGCGGAGGGGGGCGAGCAGTACTTC
d_call: NA; j_call: TRBJ2-7; clone_size: few; cdr3_length: 15; v_call: TRBV6-1; cdr3_aa: CASINAGASSYEQYF; cdr3_nt: TGTGCCAGCATCAACGCAGGCGCGAGTTCCTACGAGCAGTACTTC
d_call: NA; j_call: TRBJ1-1; clone_size: once; cdr3_length: 13; v_call: TRBV18; cdr3_aa: CASSPSQLTEAFF; cdr3_nt: TGTGCCAGCTCACCAAGCCAACTCACTGAAGCTTTCTTT
d_call: TRBD1; j_call: TRBJ1-2; clone_size: NA; cdr3_length: 15; v_call: TRBV5-5; cdr3_aa: CASSLDDRGYGGYTF; cdr3_nt: TGTGCCAGCAGCTTGGACGACAGGGGATATGGGGGCTACACCTTC
d_call: NA; j_call: TRBJ1-5; clone_size: NA; cdr3_length: 16; v_call: TRBV2; cdr3_aa: CASSNSYINSNQPQHF; cdr3_nt: TGTGCCAGCTCTAACAGTTATATTAATAGCAATCAGCCCCAGCATTTT
d_call: NA; j_call: TRBJ1-4; clone_size: NA; cdr3_length: 12; v_call: TRBV19; cdr3_aa: CASSTPKEKLFF; cdr3_nt: TGTGCCAGTAGTACCCCCAAAGAAAAACTGTTTTTT
d_call: TRBD1; j_call: TRBJ1-4; clone_size: NA; cdr3_length: 16; v_call: TRBV3-1/TRBV3-2; cdr3_aa: CASSQALQGAQEKLFF; cdr3_nt: TGTGCCAGCAGCCAAGCCCTACAGGGGGCGCAGGAAAAACTGTTTTTT
d_call: NA; j_call: TRBJ1-4; clone_size: NA; cdr3_length: 15; v_call: TRBV5-1; cdr3_aa: CASSNRGEGQEKLFF; cdr3_nt: TGCGCCAGCAGCAATCGGGGGGAAGGTCAGGAAAAACTGTTTTTT
d_call: TRBD2; j_call: TRBJ2-7; clone_size: NA; cdr3_length: 17; v_call: TRBV6-2/TRBV6-3; cdr3_aa: CASSYPFGGGAGYEQYF; cdr3_nt: TGTGCCAGCAGTTACCCATTTGGCGGGGGGGCCGGCTACGAGCAGTACTTC
d_call: TRBD1; j_call: TRBJ2-2; clone_size: NA; cdr3_length: 15; v_call: TRBV19; cdr3_aa: CASSIGDRGTGELFF; cdr3_nt: TGTGCCAGTAGTATAGGGGACAGGGGCACCGGGGAGCTGTTTTTT
d_call: NA; j_call: TRBJ1-6; clone_size: NA; cdr3_length: 17; v_call: TRBV14; cdr3_aa: CASSQVDKGHQTSPLHF; cdr3_nt: TGTGCCAGCAGCCAAGTGGACAAGGGACACCAGACATCACCCCTCCACTTT
d_call: TRBD2; j_call: TRBJ2-3; clone_size: NA; cdr3_length: 16; v_call: TRBV4-1; cdr3_aa: CASSQVARGGSHTQYF; cdr3_nt: TGCGCCAGCAGCCAAGTTGCACGGGGGGGCTCCCATACGCAGTATTTT
d_call: NA; j_call: TRBJ2-6; clone_size: NA; cdr3_length: 14; v_call: TRBV3-1/TRBV3-2; cdr3_aa: CASSQGSGANVLTF; cdr3_nt: TGTGCCAGCAGCCAGGGGAGTGGGGCCAACGTCCTGACTTTC
d_call: NA; j_call: TRBJ1-5; clone_size: NA; cdr3_length: 15; v_call: TRBV9; cdr3_aa: CASSVEGRDGVPQHF; cdr3_nt: TGTGCCAGCAGCGTAGAGGGCAGGGATGGGGTGCCCCAGCATTTT
d_call: TRBD2; j_call: TRBJ2-3; clone_size: NA; cdr3_length: 15; v_call: TRBV19; cdr3_aa: CASIGGGGRTDTQYF; cdr3_nt: TGTGCCAGTATAGGGGGAGGCGGGAGGACAGATACGCAGTATTTT
d_call: NA; j_call: TRBJ2-7; clone_size: NA; cdr3_length: 13; v_call: TRBV5-4; cdr3_aa: CASKPHSSYEQYF; cdr3_nt: TGTGCCAGCAAGCCCCACAGCTCCTACGAGCAGTACTTC
d_call: TRBD1; j_call: TRBJ2-1; clone_size: NA; cdr3_length: 15; v_call: TRBV4-2; cdr3_aa: CASSQDGDRYNEQFF; cdr3_nt: TGTGCCAGCAGCCAAGATGGGGACAGATACAATGAGCAGTTCTTC
d_call: TRBD1; j_call: TRBJ1-2; clone_size: NA; cdr3_length: 14; v_call: TRBV5-1; cdr3_aa: CASSFSGTEYGYTF; cdr3_nt: TGCGCCAGCAGCTTCTCCGGGACAGAGTATGGCTACACCTTC
d_call: TRBD1; j_call: TRBJ1-1; clone_size: NA; cdr3_length: 18; v_call: TRBV9; cdr3_aa: CASSPARGTGLGNTEAFF; cdr3_nt: TGTGCCAGCAGTCCAGCTCGGGGGACAGGGCTGGGGAACACTGAAGCTTTCTTT
d_call: NA; j_call: TRBJ2-1; clone_size: NA; cdr3_length: 17; v_call: TRBV3-1/TRBV3-2; cdr3_aa: CASSPRGQSSAYNEQFF; cdr3_nt: TGTGCCAGCAGCCCGCGGGGACAGTCCTCGGCCTACAATGAGCAGTTCTTC
d_call: NA; j_call: TRBJ2-7; clone_size: NA; cdr3_length: 11; v_call: TRBV4-1; cdr3_aa: CASSRGLEQYF; cdr3_nt: TGCGCCAGCAGCCGCGGGTTAGAGCAGTACTTC
d_call: TRBD1; j_call: TRBJ2-7; clone_size: NA; cdr3_length: 14; v_call: TRBV6-6; cdr3_aa: CASSPRDSSYEQYF; cdr3_nt: TGTGCCAGCAGCCCACGGGACAGTAGCTACGAGCAGTACTTC
d_call: NA; j_call: TRBJ2-5; clone_size: NA; cdr3_length: 13; v_call: TRBV6-5; cdr3_aa: CASSYGGRETQYF; cdr3_nt: TGTGCCAGCAGTTACGGGGGCCGGGAGACCCAGTACTTC
d_call: NA; j_call: TRBJ1-1; clone_size: NA; cdr3_length: 14; v_call: TRBV25-1; cdr3_aa: CASSESLRNTEAFF; cdr3_nt: TGTGCCAGCAGTGAATCGCTCAGGAACACTGAAGCTTTCTTT
d_call: NA; j_call: TRBJ2-3; clone_size: once; cdr3_length: 12; v_call: TRBV29-1; cdr3_aa: CSVESPGDTQYF; cdr3_nt: TGCAGCGTTGAGTCTCCCGGGGATACGCAGTATTTT
d_call: NA; j_call: TRBJ1-5; clone_size: few; cdr3_length: 13; v_call: TRBV3-1/TRBV3-2; cdr3_aa: CASSLPGNQPQHF; cdr3_nt: TGTGCCAGCAGCCTCCCGGGGAATCAGCCCCAGCATTTT
d_call: NA; j_call: TRBJ1-2; clone_size: NA; cdr3_length: 13; v_call: TRBV9; cdr3_aa: CASSEGQTYGYTF; cdr3_nt: TGTGCCAGCAGCGAGGGGCAGACCTATGGCTACACCTTC
d_call: NA; j_call: TRBJ1-1; clone_size: NA; cdr3_length: 13; v_call: TRBV5-1; cdr3_aa: CASSPGAGTEAFF; cdr3_nt: TGCGCCAGCAGCCCTGGGGCAGGCACTGAAGCTTTCTTT
d_call: TRBD1; j_call: TRBJ1-1; clone_size: NA; cdr3_length: 13; v_call: TRBV7-9; cdr3_aa: CASSFQGAPEAFF; cdr3_nt: TGTGCCAGCAGCTTCCAGGGGGCTCCTGAAGCTTTCTTT
d_call: NA; j_call: TRBJ2-1; clone_size: NA; cdr3_length: 16; v_call: TRBV11-3; cdr3_aa: CASSLDRVGSYNEQFF; cdr3_nt: TGTGCCAGCAGCTTAGATCGGGTAGGATCCTACAATGAGCAGTTCTTC
d_call: TRBD2; j_call: TRBJ2-1; clone_size: once; cdr3_length: 15; v_call: TRBV11-3; cdr3_aa: CASSLIAGGYNEQFF; cdr3_nt: TGTGCCAGCAGCTTAATAGCGGGGGGTTACAATGAGCAGTTCTTC
d_call: TRBD2; j_call: TRBJ2-5; clone_size: NA; cdr3_length: 17; v_call: TRBV19; cdr3_aa: CASSPGLAGGSQETQYF; cdr3_nt: TGTGCCAGTAGTCCTGGACTAGCGGGGGGGTCTCAGGAGACCCAGTACTTC
d_call: NA; j_call: TRBJ1-3; clone_size: once; cdr3_length: 15; v_call: TRBV5-6; cdr3_aa: CASSLDRRSGNTIYF; cdr3_nt: TGTGCCAGCAGCTTGGACAGACGCTCTGGAAACACCATATATTTT
d_call: TRBD2; j_call: TRBJ2-7; clone_size: NA; cdr3_length: 15; v_call: TRBV27; cdr3_aa: CASSLSPSGHYEQYF; cdr3_nt: TGTGCCAGCAGTTTATCCCCTAGCGGGCATTACGAGCAGTACTTC
d_call: NA; j_call: TRBJ1-2; clone_size: few; cdr3_length: 14; v_call: TRBV5-4; cdr3_aa: CASSLDPRGGGYTF; cdr3_nt: TGTGCCAGCAGCTTGGACCCGAGGGGAGGTGGCTACACCTTC
d_call: NA; j_call: TRBJ2-7; clone_size: NA; cdr3_length: 14; v_call: TRBV19; cdr3_aa: CASSTEGPAYEQYF; cdr3_nt: TGTGCCAGTAGTACCGAGGGCCCGGCCTACGAGCAGTACTTC
d_call: NA; j_call: TRBJ2-7; clone_size: NA; cdr3_length: 14; v_call: TRBV7-6; cdr3_aa: CASSPQQGYYEQYF; cdr3_nt: TGTGCCAGCAGCCCCCAACAGGGTTACTACGAGCAGTACTTC
d_call: NA; j_call: TRBJ2-5; clone_size: NA; cdr3_length: 13; v_call: TRBV20-1; cdr3_aa: CSASARYKETQYF; cdr3_nt: TGCAGTGCTAGTGCCAGATACAAAGAGACCCAGTACTTC
d_call: NA; j_call: TRBJ1-6; clone_size: NA; cdr3_length: 17; v_call: TRBV7-2; cdr3_aa: CASSTRTGLVYNSPLHF; cdr3_nt: TGTGCCAGCAGCACCCGAACAGGGCTAGTCTATAATTCACCCCTCCACTTT
d_call: TRBD2; j_call: TRBJ2-2; clone_size: NA; cdr3_length: 13; v_call: TRBV6-5; cdr3_aa: CASIVGLAGELFF; cdr3_nt: TGTGCCAGCATTGTCGGACTAGCTGGGGAGCTGTTTTTT
d_call: TRBD1; j_call: TRBJ1-1; clone_size: NA; cdr3_length: 14; v_call: TRBV19; cdr3_aa: CASSIEQGGTEAFF; cdr3_nt: TGTGCCAGTAGTATTGAACAGGGGGGCACTGAAGCTTTCTTT
d_call: NA; j_call: TRBJ2-7; clone_size: NA; cdr3_length: 15; v_call: TRBV7-9; cdr3_aa: CASSSSQGLTYEQYF; cdr3_nt: TGTGCCAGCAGCAGTAGCCAGGGCCTAACCTACGAGCAGTACTTC
d_call: NA; j_call: TRBJ1-1; clone_size: once; cdr3_length: 14; v_call: TRBV6-5; cdr3_aa: CASRKQGANTEAFF; cdr3_nt: TGTGCCAGCAGAAAACAGGGCGCGAACACTGAAGCTTTCTTT
d_call: NA; j_call: TRBJ1-5; clone_size: NA; cdr3_length: 15; v_call: TRBV18; cdr3_aa: CASSPLAGNNQPQHF; cdr3_nt: TGTGCCAGCTCACCATTGGCAGGGAACAATCAGCCCCAGCATTTT
d_call: NA; j_call: TRBJ1-1; clone_size: NA; cdr3_length: 12; v_call: TRBV11-3; cdr3_aa: CASSLVQNRVFF; cdr3_nt: TGTGCCAGCAGCTTAGTTCAAAACCGGGTATTCTTT
d_call: TRBD2; j_call: TRBJ2-3; clone_size: once; cdr3_length: 14; v_call: TRBV7-6; cdr3_aa: CASSQREGTDTQYF; cdr3_nt: TGTGCCAGCAGCCAGCGGGAGGGCACAGATACGCAGTATTTT
d_call: TRBD2; j_call: TRBJ2-3; clone_size: NA; cdr3_length: 16; v_call: TRBV4-2; cdr3_aa: CASSQVRLAGTDTQYF; cdr3_nt: TGTGCCAGCAGCCAAGTCCGACTAGCGGGCACAGATACGCAGTATTTT
d_call: NA; j_call: TRBJ1-1; clone_size: NA; cdr3_length: 13; v_call: TRBV5-8; cdr3_aa: CASSNRENTEAFF; cdr3_nt: TGTGCCAGCAGCAACAGGGAGAACACTGAAGCTTTCTTT
d_call: TRBD1; j_call: TRBJ1-1; clone_size: NA; cdr3_length: 11; v_call: TRBV20-1; cdr3_aa: CSSGQGVEAFF; cdr3_nt: TGCAGTTCGGGACAGGGGGTCGAGGCTTTCTTT
d_call: NA; j_call: TRBJ1-2; clone_size: NA; cdr3_length: 13; v_call: TRBV12-3/TRBV12-4; cdr3_aa: CASSEYYSGGYTF; cdr3_nt: TGTGCCAGCAGTGAATATTACAGTGGCGGCTACACCTTC
d_call: NA; j_call: TRBJ2-4; clone_size: NA; cdr3_length: 16; v_call: TRBV19; cdr3_aa: CASSRSGFVAKNIQYF; cdr3_nt: TGTGCCAGTAGTAGATCGGGGTTCGTAGCCAAAAACATTCAGTACTTC
d_call: NA; j_call: TRBJ2-3; clone_size: few; cdr3_length: 16; v_call: TRBV6-4; cdr3_aa: CASSEGGAHNTDTQYF; cdr3_nt: TGTGCCAGCAGTGAAGGCGGGGCGCACAACACAGATACGCAGTATTTT
d_call: TRBD1; j_call: TRBJ2-3; clone_size: NA; cdr3_length: 16; v_call: TRBV18; cdr3_aa: CASKGDRDPRTDTQYF; cdr3_nt: TGTGCCAGCAAGGGGGACAGGGACCCGCGCACAGATACGCAGTATTTT
d_call: TRBD1; j_call: TRBJ2-7; clone_size: NA; cdr3_length: 15; v_call: TRBV20-1; cdr3_aa: CSASYLGTGGYEQYF; cdr3_nt: TGCAGTGCTAGTTATTTAGGGACAGGGGGGTACGAGCAGTACTTC
d_call: TRBD1; j_call: TRBJ1-2; clone_size: NA; cdr3_length: 16; v_call: TRBV7-2; cdr3_aa: CASSQQPGQNDYGYTF; cdr3_nt: TGTGCCAGCAGTCAGCAACCGGGACAGAACGATTATGGCTACACCTTC
d_call: NA; j_call: TRBJ2-3; clone_size: NA; cdr3_length: 11; v_call: TRBV13; cdr3_aa: CASSSEDTQYF; cdr3_nt: TGTGCCAGCAGCTCCGAGGATACGCAGTATTTT
d_call: NA; j_call: TRBJ1-5; clone_size: NA; cdr3_length: 15; v_call: TRBV5-6; cdr3_aa: CASSIGGLSNQPQHF; cdr3_nt: TGTGCCAGCAGCATAGGTGGACTGAGCAATCAGCCCCAGCATTTT